The 27 T cell receptor beta chains below were found in one sample sequenced in a study of blood T cell repertoires in COVID-19. Here immunoSEQ multiplex PCR was the method, and the copy in TCRdb shows in-frame clones only, minus some. Of 110,000 to 150,000 clones listed, nearly 85% are singletons. Input material: peripheral blood. All receptors come from a human donor in a cohort sampled during active COVID-19.

The chain employs TRBV5-4 and TRBJ2-5; TRBD1 matches 7 bases. This CDR3 is 15 amino acids long. After removal of 4 bases from V and 3 bases from J, the junction contained 9 bases not matched to a gene. Per the germline V gene, CDR1 is SGHNT and CDR2 is YYREEE (reference sequence). The CDR3 DNA reads TGTGCCAGCAGCCTACAGGGGCAGGGTGAAGAGACCCAGTACTTC. Its protein is CASSLQGQGEETQYF.

This chain connects TRBV5-1 to TRBJ2-1, with D tentatively TRBD2 (6 bases). Trimming took off 2 bases at V and 9 bases at J, with 18 bases between the two ends. The CDR3 has 15 residues. The germline V gene has CDR1 SGHRS and CDR2 YFSETQ. The CDR3 DNA reads TGCGCCAGCAGCTTTGTGGACCAGGGAGGCGGTGAGCAGTTCTTC. Protein sequence: CASSFVDQGGGEQFF.

This clone was seen a few times. The genes are TRBV5-5 and TRBJ1-5; the match to TRBD1 covers 7 bases. The V and J ends lost 1 base and 10 bases, in that order; junction bases with no gene match: 8. Germline CDR1 SGHKS, CDR2 YYEKEE (reference sequence). This CDR3 is 14 amino acids long. The DNA for the CDR3 is TGTGCCAGCAGCTTGAGTGGAGGGGGCCTTCCCCAGCATTTT. As protein: CASSLSGGGLPQHF.

V gene TRBV5-1 combines with J gene TRBJ2-3; D is uncertain. CDR1 and CDR2 from the germline V gene are SGHRS and YFSETQ. This CDR3 is 12 amino acids long. Trimming took off 4 bases at V and 2 bases at J, with 5 bases between the two ends. The CDR3 spells CASSLSTDTQYF. Here the CDR3 DNA reads TGCGCCAGCAGCCTTTCCACAGATACGCAGTATTTT.

In its sample, this clone was seen once. This rearrangement joins TRBV5-1 to TRBJ2-1, with TRBD2 identical over 8 bases. CDR1 and CDR2 (germline): SGHRS, YFSETQ. V was pared by 4 bases and J by 7 bases, with 7 bases of the junction left unmatched. The CDR3 extends over 14 amino acids. CDR3 coding DNA: TGCGCCAGCAGCCCGGAGGGACTAGGAAATGAGCAGTTCTTC. As protein: CASSPEGLGNEQFF.

The chain uses TRBV5-1 and TRBJ1-1, with a possible D match to TRBD1 (5 bases). Looked up from germline, CDR1 is SGHRS and CDR2 is YFSETQ. The CDR3 is made up of 14 amino acids. Between the trimmed V and J ends, which lost 6 bases and 1 base, there was a span of 13 bases. CDR3 coding DNA: TGCGCCAGCACCCTTGGGGCAGCGAACACTGAAGCTTTCTTT. Its protein is CASTLGAANTEAFF.

This clone was observed once. The rearrangement joins TRBV24-1 to TRBJ2-1; 9 bases line up with TRBD1. The V and J ends lost 4 bases and 1 base, in that order; junction bases with no gene match: 4. The CDR3 runs 16 residues. Germline V lookup: CDR1 KGHDR, CDR2 SFDVKD. Here the CDR3 reads CATSETGTGSYNEQFF. DNA for the CDR3: TGTGCCACCAGTGAGACCGGGACAGGGTCCTACAATGAGCAGTTCTTC.

This clone was found a few times. This rearrangement joins TRBV7-9 to TRBJ2-1, with TRBD2 identical over 11 bases. CDR3 length: 15 residues. Unmatched junction bases numbered 6, after V lost 5 bases and J lost 6 bases. Looked up from germline, CDR1 is SEHNR and CDR2 is FQNEAQ (reference sequence). CDR3: CASSDSSGGPNEQFF. DNA for the CDR3: TGTGCCAGCAGCGACTCTAGCGGGGGGCCCAATGAGCAGTTCTTC.

The chain is built from TRBV7-2 and TRBJ2-7; a possible D gene is TRBD2 (5 bases). The CDR3 is 12 residues long. Trimming removed 2 bases at V and 7 bases at J, with 9 bases between. CDR1 is SGHTA and CDR2 is FQGNSA in the germline V gene. This CDR3 is CASSLNPGEQYF. The CDR3 nucleotides read TGTGCCAGCAGCTTAAACCCGGGGGAGCAGTACTTC.

The rearrangement joins TRBV6-6 to TRBJ2-7; perhaps TRBD2 as D (6 bases). The CDR3 runs 15 residues. V shed 6 bases and J shed 7 bases, with 22 bases lying between them. Per the germline V gene, CDR1 is MNHNY and CDR2 is SVGAGI (reference sequence). The CDR3, as DNA: TGTGCCAGCAGATCCACCGGGACTCTGGGCTTGGAGCAGTACTTC. Translation gives CASRSTGTLGLEQYF.

The chain couples TRBV6-4 to TRBJ2-1; 7 bases align to TRBD1. The V gene's germline CDR1 is MRHNA and CDR2 SNTAGT. V trimming: 4 bases; J trimming: 8 bases; junction bases outside the gene matches: 5. CDR3 length equals 13 residues. CDR3 residues: CASSGDRDDEQFF. The CDR3 region has the DNA TGTGCCAGCAGTGGTGACAGGGACGATGAGCAGTTCTTC.

The J gene is TRBJ2-1, the V gene TRBV11-3; D is perhaps TRBD1 (5 bases). The CDR3 covers 14 residues. In germline, CDR1 is SGHNT, CDR2 YENEEA. Trimming removed 1 base at V and 3 bases at J, with 7 bases between. CDR3 nucleotides: TGTGCCAGCAGCTTAGGGGGCGGCTACAATGAGCAGTTCTTC. This translates into CASSLGGGYNEQFF.

The genes are TRBV24-1 and TRBJ1-4; weak D call: TRBD1 (6 bases). This CDR3 region has 13 residues. The ends were cut back, 9 bases at V and 6 bases at J, with 13 bases in the middle. CDR1 and CDR2 from the germline V gene are KGHDR and SFDVKD. CDR3 nucleotide sequence: TGTGCCACCTCTCGGGGGGCGGATGAAAAACTGTTTTTT. As protein: CATSRGADEKLFF.

V gene TRBV5-8 combines with J gene TRBJ1-2; D is uncertain. This CDR3 contains 14 residues. Germline V gene data show CDR1 as SGHTS and CDR2 as YDEGEE. V was trimmed by 6 bases and J by 1 base, leaving 13 bases between them. The CDR3 DNA reads as TGTGCCAGCACCCTGACAAGAAGTAACTATGGCTACACCTTC. Translation: CASTLTRSNYGYTF. The full variable domain, rest sourced from reference TRBV5-8 and TRBJ1-2, is EAGVTQSPTHLIKTRGQQATLRCSPISGHTSVYWYQQALGLGLQFLLWYDEGEERNRGNFPPRFSGRQFPNYSSELNVNALELEDSALYLCASTLTRSNYGYTFGSGTRLTVV.

A few counts support this clone. The V gene is TRBV6-2 or TRBV6-3, the J gene TRBJ2-3, with D hard to call. Germline V lookup: CDR1 MNHEY, CDR2 SVGEGT. The CDR3 extends over 14 amino acids. V was shortened by 4 bases and J by 4 bases, with 12 bases between the two germline ends. In DNA form, the CDR3 reads TGTGCCAGCAGTTTGGGCCTGATATCAGATACGCAGTATTTT. This sequence encodes CASSLGLISDTQYF.

This clone was seen just once. The chain is built from TRBV3-1 (or the pseudogene TRBV3-2) and TRBJ2-4; D gene ambiguous. CDR1 and CDR2 from the germline V gene are LGHDT and YNNKEL (reference sequence). CDR3 length: 17 residues. Trimming took off 1 base at V and 0 bases at J, with 13 bases between the two ends. Here the CDR3 DNA reads TGTGCCAGCAGCCAAGCAACAGTCGGATTAGCCAAAAACATTCAGTACTTC. As protein: CASSQATVGLAKNIQYF.

The chain links TRBV6-5 to TRBJ2-5; D is uncertain. V lost 2 bases, J lost 0 bases, and 10 bases lay in between. The CDR3 totals 15 residues. Germline V gene data show CDR1 as MNHEY and CDR2 as SVGAGI. Here the CDR3 reads CASSYTIEYQETQYF. The CDR3 bases are TGTGCCAGCAGTTACACGATAGAGTACCAAGAGACCCAGTACTTC.

A note on this clone: A read error may produce the germline difference seen at one junction end. This sequence joins TRBV25-1 and TRBJ2-3; D may be TRBD1 (6 bases). The CDR3 is 12 residues long. Germline CDR1 and CDR2: MGHDK and SYGVNS. The CDR3 sequence: CASSEFRQVTDF. Written as DNA, the CDR3 is TGTGCCAGCAGTGAATTTCGACAGGTCACGGATTTT.

The chain uses TRBV27 and TRBJ2-7, with TRBD2 as a possible D gene (5 bases). Germline-derived CDR1 and CDR2 are MNHEY and SMNVEV (reference sequence). This CDR3 comprises 12 residues. Trimming shortened V by 6 bases and J by 1 base, and 7 bases separated the two germline ends. CDR3 nucleotide sequence: TGTGCCAGCAGGGGAGAGTCCTACGAGCAGTACTTC. It is translated as CASRGESYEQYF.

This chain's CDR3 is CASSLVGTEETQYF. As DNA, the CDR3 is TGTGCCAGCAGCTTAGTAGGGACAGAAGAGACCCAGTACTTC. This chain uses TRBV11-2 with TRBJ2-5; 7 positions agree with TRBD1. The trim removed 1 base at V and 3 bases at J, leaving 2 bases unmatched. Per the germline V gene, CDR1 is SGHAT and CDR2 is FQNNGV. The CDR3 covers 14 residues.

The table lists this clone with a count of one. J is TRBJ2-7 and V is TRBV5-6, with D possibly being TRBD1 (6 bases). There are 17 residues in the CDR3. Trimming took 4 bases from V and 0 from J, leaving 20 bases between them. Germline loops: CDR1 SGHDT, CDR2 YYEEEE. In DNA, the CDR3 is TGTGCCAGCAGCCAGGGGAGTTCCTCTTCGAGCTCCTACGAGCAGTACGTC. Translating gives CASSQGSSSSSSYEQYV.

In nucleotides, the CDR3 is TGTGCCAGCAACTTGGGACTAGCGGGAGGGCCTGGCGGGGAGCTGTTTTTT. Translated: CASNLGLAGGPGGELFF. The V call is TRBV9, the J call TRBJ2-2; 16 bases map to TRBD2. From germline, CDR1 is SGDLS and CDR2 YYNGEE. The CDR3 length is 17 residues. With V trimmed by 6 bases and J by 7 bases, 9 bases remained unmatched.

V and J are TRBV19 and TRBJ1-1; 7 nucleotides match TRBD1. After removal of 10 bases from V and 0 bases from J, the junction contained 8 bases not matched to a gene. CDR1 LNHDA and CDR2 SQIVND come from the germline V gene (reference sequence). CDR3 length equals 14 residues. CDR3 residues: CATEKTGVNTEAFF. The CDR3 coding sequence is TGTGCCACCGAAAAAACAGGGGTGAACACTGAAGCTTTCTTT.

A single count supports this clone. Written as DNA, the CDR3 is TGTGCCAGCAGCGGCCCGGCAGGGGGAGGAGAAAAACTGTTTTTT. It yields the protein CASSGPAGGGEKLFF. V is TRBV9 and J is TRBJ1-4; TRBD1 aligns across 7 bases. Germline loops: CDR1 SGDLS, CDR2 YYNGEE. The junction had 10 bases not matched to a gene; V was cut back by 3 bases and J by 8 bases. There are 15 residues in the CDR3.

The chain recombines TRBV7-3 with TRBJ2-1; the match to TRBD2 covers 7 bases. Germline values: CDR1 SGHTA, CDR2 FQGTGA. The CDR3 is made up of 15 amino acids. The V segment lost 5 bases and the J segment 15 bases; nucleotides outside the gene matches: 19. The CDR3 here is CASSPSTSPGSTRFF. As DNA, the CDR3 is TGTGCCAGCAGCCCTTCGACTAGCCCTGGGTCTACCCGGTTCTTC.

This sequence joins TRBV7-2 and TRBJ2-3; perhaps TRBD1 as D (5 bases). The CDR3 runs 16 residues. Germline V gene lookup returns CDR1 SGHTA and CDR2 FQGNSA. V dropped 2 bases and J dropped 3 bases, with 15 bases sitting between them. The CDR3 DNA reads TGTGCCAGCAGCTTACGTGTTGCAGGGTGGACAGATACGCAGTATTTT. Protein product: CASSLRVAGWTDTQYF.

This chain joins TRBV5-4 and TRBJ1-3, with D possibly matching TRBD1 (5 bases). The CDR3 runs to 15 residues. Germline V gene lookup returns CDR1 SGHNT and CDR2 YYREEE (reference sequence). Between the trimmed V and J ends, which lost 4 bases and 0 bases, there was a span of 11 bases. The CDR3 DNA reads as TGTGCCAGCAGCCGCGTTGGGGCCTCTGGAAACACCATATATTTT. It yields the protein CASSRVGASGNTIYF.